This entry is about one T cell receptor beta chain. This clone was seen only a few times. No antigen is known for it. The input lacks base qualities; no much larger clone sits a single base away. To prepare the library, the immunoSEQ multiplex PCR assay was applied. A mixture of 60 forward primers for TCR Vbeta segments and 13 reverse primers for TCR Jbeta segments was used in the multiplex PCR. The CDR3 region of rearranged TCR beta genes was amplified from genomic DNA with a multiplex PCR assay. On the Illumina HiSeq System, the amplified TCR beta libraries were sequenced as 87-base-pair reads. The authors' analysis ran thus. In a later analysis, tens of millions of unique TCR beta chains were counted across the approximately 670 repertoires, and roughly 11 million of these chains were shared by at least two donors. A nearest-neighbor algorithm error-corrected the raw reads and collapsed the reads into unique sequences, merging closely related sequences to remove PCR and sequencing errors. Alignment of CDR3 sequences to IMGT reference sequences was used to assign V, D and J gene segments. For a sequence to be retained, a match of at least six nucleotides was required to both a V gene segment and a J gene segment. Rearrangements were called productive when the CDR3 lacked stop codons and stayed in frame with V and J; all others were non-productive. Following IMGT convention, CDR3 was defined as the stretch from the second conserved V-encoded cysteine up to the conserved J-encoded phenylalanine. The earlier analysis of 587 of the donors excluded sequences that lacked an unambiguous match to a single V gene segment. In an earlier analysis of 587 of the donors, V segments were called functional above 56.7% productive rearrangements and were called segregating when the between-donor standard deviation exceeded 5%. A statistical classification framework was developed to diagnose cytomegalovirus status using the catalog of TCR beta chain sequences. In a later analysis, TCR nucleotide sequences were compared against IMGT/GENE-DB human TR gene sequences so that V and J genes could be assigned. A later analysis assigned CDR3 sequences and most-parsimonious VDJ recombination scenarios with the TCRdist pipeline. In a later analysis, each TCR beta chain was defined by its CDR3 amino acid sequence together with its V-gene family, and reads without a unique V-gene family were excluded. In a later analysis, 450 to 600 highly shared, low-generation-probability nucleotide sequences were removed to address suspected cross-contamination and a sequencing artifact. In a later analysis, a clonal expansion index was calculated for each public chain from normalized within-repertoire ranks of inferred template counts. Generation probabilities in a later analysis came from a VDJ recombination model fitted to out-of-frame rearrangements, and those results were checked against IGoR. Hypergeometric tests were used in a later analysis to score TCR-TCR, TCR-HLA and TCR-CMV co-occurrence, with a repertoire-size bias correction applied to the TCR pairs. In a later analysis, false discovery rates were estimated by permuting HLA or CMV assignments 20 times. A later analysis grouped co-occurring TCRs with DBSCAN, adding TCRdist sequence similarity when clustering within HLA-allele-positive subsets. For co-occurrence clustering, repertoires with fewer than 30,000 or more than 120,000 public chains were excluded, along with four to six repertoires with anomalous nucleotide sharing. Here the immuneACCESS table is served through TCRdb, limited to in-frame sequences with V and J called. Missing clones are a known gap in these copies; in checked studies unresolved V genes cover under half, and the rest lacks a known reason. V and J calls and clone size follow that table, whereas D and trimming were derived from the DNA. The sample records some 150,000 clones, about 71% of which are singletons. Approximately 2.5% of the sample is held by the ten biggest clonotypes.

The sample comes from a study of cytomegalovirus exposure and HLA in healthy donors (dated 2017 in TCRdb). Background for the entire study: According to an earlier analysis of 587 of the donors, some 180 million T cells yielded approximately 120 million unique TCR beta sequences and less than 300 Gb of sequence data. An early release covering roughly 600 HLA-typed donors comprised about 300 gigabases of sequencing data and about 90 million unique TCR sequences. Of the roughly 400 genotyped donors, 70% to 90% were placed in the genetic ancestry cluster associated with self-reported Caucasian donors. The study aimed to test whether cataloging public T cell receptors could reveal signatures of past pathogen exposure. Using immunosequencing, the study profiled T cell repertoires from around 670 subjects and related those repertoires to cytomegalovirus serostatus. Besides the first cohort of around 670 subjects, a separate validation cohort made up of 120 different subjects was used. The study combined high-throughput TCR immunosequencing, statistical association of individual TCRs with disease status, and machine learning to predict cytomegalovirus infection status. A later analysis re-examined previously published TCR beta repertoires from 600 to 700 donors and added high-resolution HLA genotyping to investigate patterns of TCR occurrence. In the later analysis, no new phenotypic data were used to find candidate immune exposures; instead, reliance was placed on TCR beta sequences and their occurrence across donors. An earlier analysis of 587 of the donors applied high-throughput TCR beta sequencing to assess whether each TCR beta V gene segment acted as functional or pseudogenic. Donor age, sex, ethnicity and CMV serostatus were collected together with the repertoire data. In a later genetic analysis, genome-wide SNP genotypes for about 55% of the 666 donors were used, and that subset was treated as a discovery cohort. Every discovery cohort repertoire had been produced on one sequencing platform. Both class I and class II loci were covered by HLA typing, at four-digit resolution. The number of donors typed differed by locus, with about 629-640 for A, B, C, DRB1 and DQB1, roughly 520 for DQA1, approximately 570 for DPA1, and around 460 for DPB1. Several DR-DQ haplotypes were treated as single units for association and clustering because of strong linkage in the cohort. Among several hundred genotyped donors of the cohort, an average of about 220,000 unique TCR beta nucleotide sequences was sequenced per donor, of which 15% to 20% were non-productive. General study outcomes and caveats: A few of the identified cytomegalovirus-associated TCR beta chains were confirmed in vitro to be specific for cytomegalovirus antigens. The cohort was sequenced for TCR beta chains only, and without alpha or paired-chain data the features that could be detected were limited. The study listed 170 or so TCR beta chains as associated with cytomegalovirus. Most TCR sequences were seen in very few donors, while some public TCRs were found in many individuals. A further reported finding was that TCR beta sequences accurately predicted the HLA-A and HLA-B alleles for most subjects in the first cohort. The sequencing pipeline was judged likely to have produced a cluster of highly shared sequence variants as a technical artifact. Some IMGT-functional V segments, including TRBV6-2 and TRBV6-3, could not be distinguished by the 87-base-pair reads and were therefore excluded. Several of the top co-occurrence clusters appeared to be linked to parvovirus B19, influenza, CMV and Epstein-Barr virus, according to a later analysis. In a later genetic analysis, a missense DCLRE1C variant was associated with V-gene and J-gene trimming of TCR beta chains, and the association was replicated in an independent cohort. CMV serostatus was the only immune exposure information available for the cohort. Linkage disequilibrium might explain the correlated functional status among segregating V segments, but an unknown experimental factor could not be excluded. In a later analysis, some 18,000 TCR beta sequences were associated with specific HLA alleles at a false discovery rate of 0.05. The classifier was reported to diagnose cytomegalovirus status with high specificity and sensitivity in both the original and validation cohorts. Because HLA typing was unavailable for some donors at each locus, only the typed subset was used in association tests. In a later analysis, most CMV-associated TCR beta chains were found to appear HLA-restricted, with HLA associations seemingly driven largely by CMV exposure. A later analysis found that TCR association rates varied across HLA loci, with DRB1 alleles showing the most associated TCRs and HLA-C alleles the fewest. In a later genetic analysis, fewer N-insertions in productive TCRs were reported among donors in an Asian-associated ancestry cluster than the roughly 670-donor mean. In a later analysis, HLA-associated TCR beta chains showed more clonal expansion and lower generation probabilities than non-associated chains that were equally common. Presence/absence analyses assumed roughly uniform sequencing depth across donors, an assumption that may not hold. Because counts were too low, around 18 rarely observed V segments, including chromosome 9 orphons, were left out of the earlier analysis of some 640 of the donors. The authors suggested that the approach could potentially be generalized to other disease states and immunological phenotypes. In an earlier analysis of some 500 of the donors, most TCR beta V segments appeared in productive rearrangements about 87% or about 30% of the time, broadly matching IMGT annotations. Assigning TCR associations to individual alleles was difficult when HLA alleles, especially DR and DQ, strongly co-occurred.

The CDR3 sequence holds 17 residues, the cysteine and phenylalanine included. The only DNA kept is the CDR3, 51 bases in frame from the first base. Via the germline V gene, CDR1 is SGHDT and CDR2 YYEEEE. The cohort consisted of hundreds of healthy bone marrow donors. Cohort members were all nominally healthy when sampled, although unrecorded immune exposures were likely present. The donor tested CMV seronegative and was one of the 352 seronegative cohort members. Each donor provided a peripheral blood sample, and peripheral blood mononuclear cells were used for TCR beta sequencing. Genomic DNA was extracted from the blood cell samples with the Qiagen DNeasy Blood Extraction Kit.

The sequence came from a woman between 25 and 40 years old in good health and CMV-seronegative. Sequenced material: PBMCs. The rearranged segments are TRBV5-6 and TRBJ2-5, and 15 junctional nucleotides match TRBD2. The DNA end favors TRBJ2-7, so the J call may be wrong. The bases are TGTGCCAGCAGCTTGGCAAGGACTAGCGGGGGGGCGAGCGAGCAGTACTTC. Translated, it reads CASSLARTSGGASEQYF.